These 18 T cell receptor beta chains came from one sample sequenced in a study of CD8+ T cells in alopecia areata listed by TCRdb under 2018. Receptor libraries were prepared by the immunoSEQ multiplex PCR assay. RNA was extracted from all samples and reverse transcribed into cDNA, which served as template for TCR sequencing. TCRdb limited this immuneACCESS table to in-frame rearrangements with V and J called. A share of clones is missing; checked studies link under half to unresolved V genes, and the rest is unexplained. This sample lists 120,000 or so clones; about 61% were detected once. Clones ranked in the top ten supply about 31% of the sample. The sample's time point, from its label and the paper: four to five weeks on oral tofacitinib. The treatment or condition label corresponds to: oral pan-JAK inhibitor, 5-10 mg twice daily. This specimen was CD8+ T cells sorted from blood, taken at week 4, from a patient treated with tofacitinib. The receptors originated from a human donor with alopecia areata.

The CDR3 sequence: CAWEFGELFF. The DNA of the CDR3 is TGTGCCTGGGAATTCGGGGAGCTGTTTTTT. J is TRBJ2-2 and V is TRBV30; D is unclear. The CDR3 covers 10 residues. V was shortened by 5 bases and J by 7 bases, with 5 bases between the two germline ends. The germline gives CDR1 GTSNPN, CDR2 SVGIG (reference sequence).

This chain joins TRBV9 and TRBJ1-5; 9 bases are a match to TRBD1. The CDR3 loop spans 14 amino acids. The germline V gene encodes CDR1 SGDLS and CDR2 YYNGEE. The trim removed 0 bases at V and 6 bases at J, leaving 1 base unmatched. The CDR3 DNA sequence: TGTGCCAGCAGCGTAGGGGACAGGGCTCAGCCCCAGCATTTT. Its translation is CASSVGDRAQPQHF. The whole variable domain, filled in from reference TRBV9 and TRBJ1-5, reads DSGVTQTPKHLITATGQRVTLRCSPRSGDLSVYWYQQSLDQGLQFLIQYYNGEERAKGNILERFSAQQFPDLHSELNLSSLELGDSALYFCASSVGDRAQPQHFGDGTRLSIL.

The chain uses TRBV30 and TRBJ2-1, with no clear D. Trimming took 0 bases from V and 8 from J, leaving 11 bases between them. The CDR3 totals 13 residues. In germline, CDR1 is GTSNPN, CDR2 SVGIG (reference sequence). DNA of the CDR3: TGTGCCTGGAGTGTAAAGTCTAGGGATGAGCAGTTCTTC. Its translation is CAWSVKSRDEQFF.

The J gene is TRBJ2-1, the V gene TRBV4-3, with TRBD1 matching 7 bases. CDR3 length equals 15 residues. From germline, CDR1 is LGHNA and CDR2 YSLEER. V was clipped by 6 bases and J by 2 bases; unmatched bases: 7. Here the CDR3 DNA reads TGCGCCAGCAGACTCGACAGGGCAGCCTACAATGAGCAGTTCTTC. Its translation: CASRLDRAAYNEQFF.

The chain has TRBV4-1 and TRBJ2-2; 10 bases fit TRBD2. Losses at the gene ends were 3 bases for V and 6 bases for J; bases not matched to a gene: 7. The CDR3 has 16 amino acids. The germline gives CDR1 MGHRA, CDR2 YSYEKL. Here the CDR3 DNA reads TGCGCCAGCAGCCATGGGCTAGGGACTAGCGCCGGGGAGCTGTTTTTT. Translated: CASSHGLGTSAGELFF.

The genes are TRBV2 and TRBJ1-1; a weak D match, TRBD1 (5 bases). Germline V gives CDR1 SNHLY, CDR2 FYNNEI. The CDR3 contains 12 residues. V was clipped by 6 bases and J by 5 bases, with 10 bases between them. The CDR3 loop reads CASRFDSTEAFF. Written as DNA, the CDR3 is TGTGCCAGCAGGTTCGACAGTACTGAAGCTTTCTTT.

This chain links TRBV7-3 with TRBJ1-6; D is unresolved. The V end was cut by 0 bases, the J end by 7 bases, with 10 bases between. This CDR3 is 15 amino acids long. CDR1 SGHTA and CDR2 FQGTGA come from the germline V gene. The CDR3 nucleotides read TGTGCCAGCAGCTTAACCGGGATGGGCAATTCACCCCTCCACTTT. It is translated as CASSLTGMGNSPLHF.

V gene TRBV30 combines with J gene TRBJ1-1, with D perhaps TRBD1 (5 bases). V gave up 2 bases and J gave up 8 bases, with 9 bases separating them. Germline-derived CDR1 and CDR2 are GTSNPN and SVGIG (reference sequence). The CDR3 sequence is 11 residues long. The CDR3 reads CAWSSGPEAFF. The CDR3 nucleotides are TGTGCCTGGAGTTCGGGACCGGAAGCTTTCTTT.

The rearrangement links TRBV7-9 to TRBJ2-7; tentative D call: TRBD1 (6 bases). CDR1 and CDR2 from the germline V gene are SEHNR and FQNEAQ (reference sequence). The CDR3 is 14 residues long. Deletions cut 3 bases from V and 2 bases from J, with 11 bases between. The CDR3 nucleotides are TGTGCCAGCAGCTTGACGGGACAAACCTACGAGCAGTACTTC. Translating gives CASSLTGQTYEQYF.

In its sample, this clone was seen a few times. The genes are TRBV2 and TRBJ2-3; D unclear. CDR1 and CDR2 from the germline V gene are SNHLY and FYNNEI. The CDR3 runs to 10 residues. Trimming removed 8 bases at V and 3 bases at J, with 3 bases between. CDR3 DNA sequence: TGTGCCAGCCAGACAGATACGCAGTATTTT. Encoded protein: CASQTDTQYF. Using reference TRBV2 and TRBJ2-3 for the parts outside the CDR3, the full variable domain is EPEVTQTPSHQVTQMGQEVILRCVPISNHLYFYWYRQILGQKVEFLVSFYNNEISEKSEIFDDQFSVERPDGSNFTLKIRSTKLEDSAMYFCASQTDTQYFGPGTRLTVL.

This clone appeared once. The J gene is TRBJ1-5, the V gene TRBV9; no firm D call. With 3 bases removed from V and 7 bases from J, the gap between germline ends came to 11 bases. The CDR3 has 13 residues. Germline V gene lookup returns CDR1 SGDLS and CDR2 YYNGEE. CDR3 in amino acids: CASSAEDGQPQHF. DNA for the CDR3: TGTGCCAGCAGCGCTGAAGACGGACAGCCCCAGCATTTT.

CDR3 sequence reads: CSVQDMVRYEQYF. CDR3 nucleotide sequence: TGCAGCGTTCAGGACATGGTTCGCTACGAGCAGTACTTC. This rearrangement joins TRBV29-1 to TRBJ2-7, with D possibly matching TRBD1 (5 bases). The V gene lost 5 bases and the J gene lost 3 bases, with 14 bases spanning the gap. This CDR3 has 13 residues. CDR1 and CDR2 from the germline V gene are SQVTM and ANQGSEA.

The rearrangement uses TRBV7-9 and TRBJ2-7; D gene ambiguous. This CDR3 is 14 amino acids long. Germline lookup yields CDR1 SEHNR and CDR2 FQNEAQ (reference sequence). Trimming removed 3 bases at V and 1 base at J, with 10 bases between. The CDR3 nucleotides read TGTGCCAGCAGCTTCCCTTCGCGGTCCTACGAGCAGTACTTC. Its protein is CASSFPSRSYEQYF.

This chain joins TRBV13 and TRBJ1-4; 8 nucleotides agree with TRBD1. Germline V lookup: CDR1 PRHDT, CDR2 FYEKMQ (reference sequence). V was clipped by 4 bases and J by 5 bases; unmatched bases: 6. CDR3 size: 15 residues. The CDR3 DNA sequence: TGTGCCAGCAGCTCCAACGACAGGGGCAATGAAAAACTGTTTTTT. Its protein is CASSSNDRGNEKLFF.

This clone was seen a handful of times. The chain recombines TRBV7-3 with TRBJ2-1, with a tentative D call TRBD1 (6 bases). Between the trimmed V and J ends, which lost 2 bases and 7 bases, there was a span of 21 bases. In germline, CDR1 is SGHTA, CDR2 FQGTGA. The CDR3 has 17 amino acids. CDR3 DNA sequence: TGTGCCAGCAGCTTAGCGGGTAGTCCGGGTCAGGGGAATGAGCAGTTCTTC. Translation gives CASSLAGSPGQGNEQFF.

The chain couples TRBV7-9 to TRBJ1-2; D not certain. The CDR3 contains 14 residues. The germline CDR1 and CDR2 sequences are SEHNR and FQNEAQ (reference sequence). V lost 6 bases to trimming and J lost 0 bases, with 11 bases between them. The CDR3 spells CASSRVNSNYGYTF. The CDR3 DNA follows: TGTGCCAGCAGTAGGGTGAACTCTAACTATGGCTACACCTTC.

This clone was observed a handful of times. The chain links TRBV15 to TRBJ1-5, with D perhaps TRBD1 (5 bases). Germline-derived CDR1 and CDR2 are LNHNV and YYDKDF (reference sequence). This CDR3 comprises 15 residues. Trimming took off 4 bases at V and 0 bases at J, with 10 bases between the two ends. CDR3 DNA: TGTGCCACCAGCATCAGGGCGTATAGCAATCAGCCCCAGCATTTT. As protein: CATSIRAYSNQPQHF.

The V call is TRBV4-3, the J call TRBJ2-1, with a possible D match to TRBD1 (6 bases). CDR3 size: 16 residues. V was pared by 0 bases and J by 5 bases, with 14 bases between. Germline V CDR1 and CDR2: LGHNA, YSLEER. This chain's CDR3 is CASSQDKGRGNNEQFF. The CDR3 DNA reads TGCGCCAGCAGCCAAGATAAGGGCAGGGGAAACAATGAGCAGTTCTTC.